This T cell receptor beta chain was recorded in a study of blood T cell repertoires in COVID-19 (dated by TCRdb to the early 2020s). Turning to the overall study: Samples from collaborators originated in the United States, Italy and Spain and spanned both the acute and convalescent phases of COVID-19. The repertoires were released in a freely available public database intended as a resource for research on the immune response to SARS-CoV-2. HLA class I and class II types, where available, came from metadata supplied by the sample provider rather than from assay-based typing. Subjects who had been exposed to COVID-19, were actively infected with it, or had recovered from it provided the deeply sampled blood TCRbeta repertoires that made up the dataset. The material from the prospective study consisted of cDNA or gDNA derived from T cells, B-cell-depleted T cells, or PBMCs. Sample metadata almost always included a de-identified subject ID, COVID-19 status, age in years and sex. Samples were obtained from the ongoing ImmuneRACE study (first 160 participants) and from over 1,000 subjects provided by 6 global collaborators. Here is what the overall study found, with its caveats: The amount of clinical and demographic metadata varied by source and participant and was provided uncurated.

Note on this clone: It has no known antigen specificity. Per-base qualities were not stored, and no clone one base away is much larger.

Each collaborating institution followed its own protocols to collect whole blood in K2EDTA tubes. For TCRbeta analysis, collaborator samples were shipped as frozen whole blood, as isolated PBMCs, or as DNA extracted from either sample type. After removal of 2 bases from V and 1 base from J, the junction retains 2 bases not matched to a gene. The germline V gene (reference sequence) gives CDR1 as LGHDT and CDR2 as YNNKEL. Its CDR3 holds 15 amino acids, cysteine through phenylalanine. CDR3 DNA is the only sequence kept; it has 45 bases, read in frame from the first base. The immunoSEQ Assay, a bias-controlled multiplex PCR, was used to amplify TCRbeta CDR3 regions from genomic DNA. Per the original workflow: The number of nucleated cells in each sample was estimated from the amplification of reference gene primers within the assay. Sequence reads were collapsed and filtered to measure the absolute abundance of every unique TCRbeta CDR3 rearrangement. For each sample, productive Simpson clonality was calculated by taking the square root of Simpson's diversity index across productive rearrangements. TCRdb retrieved this table from immuneACCESS and kept in-frame rearrangements only. Not all clones are present; in checked studies, unresolved V genes account for under half, and no reason is known for the remainder. V and J calls and clone size are copied from that table; D and trimming were computed from the DNA. Here the sample has 84,000 or so clones; 92% occur a single time. The ten largest clones add up to 6.3% of the sample.

The chain uses TRBV3-1 (or the pseudogene TRBV3-2) and TRBJ2-5; TRBD2 lines up with 9 middle nucleotides. Input material: peripheral blood. The receptor comes from a woman aged 55-70 years with active COVID-19. The DNA is TGTGCCAGCAGCCAAACTAGCGGGCTCCAAGAGACCCAGTACTTC. It specifies CASSQTSGLQETQYF.